This T cell receptor beta chain comes out of a study of blood T cell repertoires in COVID-19. TCRdb keeps only in-frame clones here, not all; method: immunoSEQ multiplex PCR. Of tens of thousands of clones in the sample, roughly 85% were seen once. Germline assignment: CDR1 SGHRS and CDR2 YFSETQ. The V segment lost 4 bases and the J segment 3 bases; nucleotides outside the gene matches: 7. The CDR3 runs 15 residues. The sequence came from a human donor in a cohort sampled during active COVID-19. The J gene is TRBJ1-1, the V gene TRBV5-1; 9 bases line up with TRBD1. The sequenced sample consisted of peripheral blood. The CDR3 loop reads CASSPGQGLYTEAFF. In DNA form, the CDR3 reads TGCGCCAGCAGCCCGGGACAGGGATTGTACACTGAAGCTTTCTTT.